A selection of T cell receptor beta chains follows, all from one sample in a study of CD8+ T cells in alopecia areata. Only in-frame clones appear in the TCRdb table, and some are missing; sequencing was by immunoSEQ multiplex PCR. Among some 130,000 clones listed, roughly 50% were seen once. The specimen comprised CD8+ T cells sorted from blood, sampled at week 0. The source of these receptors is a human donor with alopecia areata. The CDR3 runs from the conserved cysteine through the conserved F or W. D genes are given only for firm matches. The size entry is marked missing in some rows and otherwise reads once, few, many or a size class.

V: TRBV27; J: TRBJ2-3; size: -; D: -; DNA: TGTGCCAGCAGTTTATACGGGACCTTTCGATCCACAGATACGCAGTATTTT; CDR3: CASSLYGTFRSTDTQYF
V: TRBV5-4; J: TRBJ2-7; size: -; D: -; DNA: TGTGCCAGCAGCTTTGGTCATGGGACCCTCTACGAGCAGTACTTC; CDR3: CASSFGHGTLYEQYF
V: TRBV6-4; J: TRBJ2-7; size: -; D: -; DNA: TGTGCCAGCAGTGACGGGGCAGGCTACGAGCAGTACTTC; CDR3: CASSDGAGYEQYF
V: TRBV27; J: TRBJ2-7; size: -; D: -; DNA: TGTGCCAGCAGGCGGGGCTTTTACGAGCAGTACTTC; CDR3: CASRRGFYEQYF
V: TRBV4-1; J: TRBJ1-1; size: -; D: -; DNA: TGCGCCAGCGGATTACGGACCTCGAACACTGAAGCTTTCTTT; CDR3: CASGLRTSNTEAFF
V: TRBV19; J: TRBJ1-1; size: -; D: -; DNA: TGTGCCAGTAGTATAGAGAACACTGAAGCTTTCTTT; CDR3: CASSIENTEAFF
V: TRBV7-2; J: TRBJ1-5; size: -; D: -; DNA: TGTGCCAGCAGCTTAGACGGGGTAGGGAGTCAGCCCCAGCATTTT; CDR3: CASSLDGVGSQPQHF
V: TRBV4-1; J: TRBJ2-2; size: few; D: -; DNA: TGCGCCAGCAGCCCTCAAAGTCGAGGAAGCACCGGGGAGCTGTTTTTT; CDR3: CASSPQSRGSTGELFF
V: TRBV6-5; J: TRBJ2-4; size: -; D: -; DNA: TGTGCCGCCAGCAGTGGCGAGGGGGAAAACATTCAGTACTTC; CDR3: CAASSGEGENIQYF
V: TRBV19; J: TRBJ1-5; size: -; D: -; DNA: TGTGCCAGTAGTATTCGGGACAACAATCAGCCCCAGCATTTT; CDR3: CASSIRDNNQPQHF
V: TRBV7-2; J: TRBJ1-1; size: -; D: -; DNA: TGTGCCAGCAGCCCGATAGGGGTTCGACAGGTGAACACTGAAGCTTTCTTT; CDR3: CASSPIGVRQVNTEAFF
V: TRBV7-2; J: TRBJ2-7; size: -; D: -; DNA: TGTGCCAGCAGCTTCCGGGACACGACCTACGAGCAGTACTTC; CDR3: CASSFRDTTYEQYF
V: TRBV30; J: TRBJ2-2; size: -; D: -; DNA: TGTGCCTGGAGTTGGGGCGTCGGGGAGCTGTTTTTT; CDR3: CAWSWGVGELFF
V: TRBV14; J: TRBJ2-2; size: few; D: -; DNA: TGTGCCAGCAGCCAGGGCCACCCGAACACCGGGGAGCTGTTTTTT; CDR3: CASSQGHPNTGELFF
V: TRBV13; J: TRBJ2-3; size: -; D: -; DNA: TGTGCCAGCAGCTCGAATCCAGATACGCAGTATTTT; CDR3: CASSSNPDTQYF
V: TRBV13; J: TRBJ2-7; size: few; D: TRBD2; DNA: TGTGCCAGCAGCTTAGACGGACTAGCGGGGGGGCCTTACGAGCAGTACTTC; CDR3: CASSLDGLAGGPYEQYF
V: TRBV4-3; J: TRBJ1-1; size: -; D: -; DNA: TGCGCCAGCAGCCAAGATCTCCCGGACAACACTGAAGCTTTCTTT; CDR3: CASSQDLPDNTEAFF
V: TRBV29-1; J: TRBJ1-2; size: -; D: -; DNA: TGCAGCGTTGAAGGCATGGGGCTGGGGTGGAGTAACTATGGCTACACCTTC; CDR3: CSVEGMGLGWSNYGYTF
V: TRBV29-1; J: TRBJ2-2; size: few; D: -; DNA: TGCAGCGTTTGGGAGTTCACCGGGGAGCTGTTTTTT; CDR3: CSVWEFTGELFF
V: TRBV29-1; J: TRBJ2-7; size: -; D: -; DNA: TGCAGCGGGGTCCAGGGGGAGCAGTACTTC; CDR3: CSGVQGEQYF
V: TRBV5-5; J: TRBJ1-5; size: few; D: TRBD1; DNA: TGTGCCAGCAGCCTGACAGGGCCGTTCGAGCCCCAGCATTTT; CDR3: CASSLTGPFEPQHF
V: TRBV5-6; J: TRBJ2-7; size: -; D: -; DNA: TGTGCCAGCAGCCGGAGAGGTGGGCGCTACGAGCAGTACTTC; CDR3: CASSRRGGRYEQYF
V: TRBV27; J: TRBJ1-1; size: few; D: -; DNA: TGTGCCAGCAGTTTATTGGGAGACGTCAACACTGAAGCTTTCTTT; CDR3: CASSLLGDVNTEAFF
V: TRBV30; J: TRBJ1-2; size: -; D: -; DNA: TGTGCCTGGAGCCCGGCCCCGGGGGACTATGGCTACACCTTC; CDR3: CAWSPAPGDYGYTF
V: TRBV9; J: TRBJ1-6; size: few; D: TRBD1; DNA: TGTGCCAGCAGCGTCCAGGACAGGGGAGTTAATTCACCCCTCCACTTT; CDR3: CASSVQDRGVNSPLHF
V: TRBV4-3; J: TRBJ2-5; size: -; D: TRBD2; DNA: TGCGCCAGCAGCCAAGGACTAGCGGGGGCTCAGTACTTC; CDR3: CASSQGLAGAQYF
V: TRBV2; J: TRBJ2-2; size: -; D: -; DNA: TGTGCCAGTACAGGGTCCGGGGAGCTGTTTTTT; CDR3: CASTGSGELFF
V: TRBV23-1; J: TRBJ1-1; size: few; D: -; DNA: TGCGCCAGCAGACGGTGGACCTTGAACACTGAAGCTTTCTTT; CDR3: CASRRWTLNTEAFF
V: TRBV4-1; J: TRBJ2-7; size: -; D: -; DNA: TGCGCCAACCCGCGGCAGACCTACGAGCAGTACTTC; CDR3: CANPRQTYEQYF
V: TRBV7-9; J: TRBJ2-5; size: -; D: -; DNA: TGTGCCAGCAGCTCCCCGCCGGATCACAGGGAAGAGACCCAGTACTTC; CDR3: CASSSPPDHREETQYF
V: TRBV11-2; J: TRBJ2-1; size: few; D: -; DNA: TGTGCCGAGGAGACTCCAGACGGAAATGAGCAGTTCTTC; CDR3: CAEETPDGNEQFF
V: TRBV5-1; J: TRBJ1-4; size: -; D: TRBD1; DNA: TGCGCCAGCAGCTTGGGACAGGGGAAGAGAACTAATGAAAAACTGTTTTTT; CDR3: CASSLGQGKRTNEKLFF
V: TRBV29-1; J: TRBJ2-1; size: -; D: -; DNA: TGCAGCGTTGGGGGACGCCTTGGGAGCTCCTACAATGAGCAGTTCTTC; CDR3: CSVGGRLGSSYNEQFF
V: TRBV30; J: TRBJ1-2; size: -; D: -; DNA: TGTGCCTGGAGTGAACTCAACAGGGTCGGGCGGAACTATGGCTACACCTTC; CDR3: CAWSELNRVGRNYGYTF
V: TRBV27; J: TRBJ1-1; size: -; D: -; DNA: TGTGCCAGCAGTCATTCGACTCTCACTGAAGCTTTCTTT; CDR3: CASSHSTLTEAFF
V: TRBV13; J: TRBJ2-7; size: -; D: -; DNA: TGTGCCAGCTCCGGGACGGCCTCCTACGAGCAGTACTTC; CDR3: CASSGTASYEQYF